The next 13 T cell receptor beta chains were all read from a single sample in a study of blood T cell repertoires in COVID-19. Libraries were prepared by immunoSEQ multiplex PCR; TCRdb keeps only in-frame clonotypes and omits some of them. The sample lists about 35,000 clones, 80% to 90% occurring once. The source material was peripheral blood. The receptors here all came from a man older than 75 with active COVID-19.

V usage is TRBV5-1 and J usage is TRBJ2-5; 7 nucleotides agree with TRBD1. Germline CDR1 and CDR2: SGHRS and YFSETQ. J lost 2 bases, V lost 4 bases, and 5 bases had no gene match. The CDR3 has 14 residues. The DNA of the CDR3 is TGCGCCAGCAGCGCACAGGGGATACAAGAGACCCAGTACTTC. It encodes CASSAQGIQETQYF.

The chain links TRBV10-1 to TRBJ1-6, with TRBD1 matching 8 bases. This CDR3 spans 15 amino acids. Germline trimming cut 3 bases from V and 4 bases from J; bases unmatched to any gene: 2. Germline CDR1 is WNHNN and CDR2 is SYGVQD (reference sequence). The CDR3: CASSDGQGYNSPLHF. In DNA, the CDR3 is TGCGCCAGCAGTGACGGACAGGGTTATAATTCACCCCTCCACTTT.

The rearrangement links TRBV18 to TRBJ2-7; TRBD1 is a possible D gene (6 bases). Germline V gene sequence: CDR1 KGHSH, CDR2 LQKENI. Trimming stripped 6 bases from V and 3 bases from J, with 9 bases between. The CDR3 has 12 residues. This CDR3 reads CASSLDSYEQYF. For the CDR3, the DNA is TGTGCCAGCTCTCTGGACAGCTACGAGCAGTACTTC. Combining the CDR3 with reference TRBV18 and TRBJ2-7 gives the whole variable domain NAGVMQNPRHLVRRRGQEARLRCSPMKGHSHVYWYRQLPEEGLKFMVYLQKENIIDESGMPKERFSAEFPKEGPSILRIQQVVRGDSAAYFCASSLDSYEQYFGPGTRLTVT.

The sample holds a few counts of this clone. The V gene is TRBV6-2 or TRBV6-3, the J gene TRBJ2-7; 7 positions agree with TRBD1. The CDR3 sequence is 13 residues long. V lost 4 bases to trimming and J lost 0 bases; unmatched junction nucleotides: 0. Germline V gives CDR1 MNHEY, CDR2 SVGEGT. The CDR3 loop reads CASSWDSSYEQYF. The CDR3 region has the DNA TGTGCCAGCAGTTGGGACAGCTCCTACGAGCAGTACTTC.

The rearrangement uses TRBV4-1 and TRBJ2-2; no definite D call. The germline V and J ends were trimmed by 4 bases and 5 bases, with 14 bases remaining between them. This CDR3 has 15 residues. Germline V gene data show CDR1 as MGHRA and CDR2 as YSYEKL. The CDR3 DNA sequence: TGCGCCAGCAGCCCCGGATCGGCGGTGACCGGGGAGCTGTTTTTT. Protein: CASSPGSAVTGELFF.

The table lists this clone with a few counts. This chain links TRBV30 with TRBJ1-5; D gene ambiguous. Germline V CDR1 and CDR2: GTSNPN, SVGIG (reference sequence). The CDR3 spans 14 residues. Trimming pared 2 bases from V and 3 bases from J, leaving 11 bases between. For the CDR3, the DNA is TGTGCCTGGAGTCTTTCGCGGTTCAATCAGCCCCAGCATTTT. Its translation is CAWSLSRFNQPQHF.

This chain joins TRBV10-3 and TRBJ1-6; TRBD1 agrees at 7 bases. Unmatched junction bases numbered 8, after V lost 6 bases and J lost 6 bases. The CDR3 length is 15 residues. Germline V gives CDR1 ENHRY, CDR2 SYGVKD. The CDR3 DNA reads as TGTGCCATCAGAGAGGGACAGAGCGGTAATTCACCCCTCCACTTT. Protein: CAIREGQSGNSPLHF.

The chain employs TRBV5-6 and TRBJ1-5; D ambiguous. CDR3 size: 15 residues. V dropped 7 bases and J dropped 2 bases, with 16 bases sitting between them. The germline gives CDR1 SGHDT, CDR2 YYEEEE. CDR3 nucleotide sequence: TGTGCCAGCGGATTTGACATAACTGGCAATCAGCCCCAGCATTTT. Its translation: CASGFDITGNQPQHF.

The chain is built from TRBV5-1 and TRBJ1-1; unclear D gene. The CDR3 is made up of 13 amino acids. V dropped 1 base and J dropped 3 bases, with 7 bases sitting between them. From germline, CDR1 is SGHRS and CDR2 YFSETQ. The CDR3 DNA reads TGCGCCAGCAGCTTGATAACGGACACTGAAGCTTTCTTT. Translated: CASSLITDTEAFF.

The gene calls are TRBV19 and TRBJ2-5; possible D gene TRBD2, 5 bases. There are 13 residues in the CDR3. The germline V gene has CDR1 LNHDA and CDR2 SQIVND (reference sequence). Trimming took 3 bases from V and 1 from J, leaving 6 bases between them. The DNA of the CDR3 is TGTGCCAGTAGTATGGACTTCCAAGAGACCCAGTACTTC. Amino acid sequence: CASSMDFQETQYF.

This chain's CDR3 is CASTRSGEQYF. CDR3 nucleotide sequence: TGTGCCAGCACCCGGTCGGGGGAGCAGTACTTC. The gene calls are TRBV6-5 and TRBJ2-7; TRBD2 is a possible D gene (5 bases). This CDR3 has 11 residues. Germline V gives CDR1 MNHEY, CDR2 SVGAGI. The V and J ends lost 7 bases and 7 bases respectively, with 11 bases between them.

The CDR3 DNA reads as TGTGCCAGCAGCTTAGGGCTAGCGGGCACAGATACGCAGTATTTT. Encoded protein: CASSLGLAGTDTQYF. This rearrangement joins TRBV7-2 to TRBJ2-3, with 7 bases fitting TRBD2. V was clipped by 1 base and J by 1 base; unmatched bases: 2. This CDR3 region has 15 residues. Looked up from germline, CDR1 is SGHTA and CDR2 is FQGNSA.

The rearrangement uses TRBV5-6 and TRBJ2-7, with D possibly being TRBD2 (5 bases). The V gene lost 0 bases and the J gene lost 6 bases, with 10 bases spanning the gap. Germline V gene lookup returns CDR1 SGHDT and CDR2 YYEEEE. The CDR3 covers 13 residues. CDR3 sequence: CASSLGEGAEQYF. As DNA, the CDR3 is TGTGCCAGCAGCTTGGGCGAGGGTGCCGAGCAGTACTTC.